This T cell receptor (beta chain) was identified during a study of OX40 agonist ivuxolimab in advanced cancers. About the study: Ivuxolimab was administered intravenously to patients at 0.01 to 10 mg/kg every 2 weeks. Those treated in dose escalation had hepatocellular carcinoma, melanoma, renal cell cancer or head and neck cancer.

Per germline, CDR1 LGHNT and CDR2 FRNRAP. This CDR3 region has 16 residues. V dropped 3 bases and J dropped 4; count of bases not matched to a gene: 9. Assay: immunoSEQ multiplex PCR; the TCRdb copy retains only in-frame clones and omits some. The sample has about 73,000 clones, 75% to 95% seen once. The input for sequencing was CD4+ or CD8+ T cells sorted from blood, taken in a trial of the OX40 agonist ivuxolimab. The sequence was obtained from an adult with an advanced solid tumor such as melanoma, head and neck, liver or kidney cancer. The chain uses TRBV12-5 and TRBJ2-3, with 8 bases lining up with TRBD1. CDR3 sequence: CASGLGQGKVADTQYF. The CDR3 DNA sequence: TGTGCTAGTGGTTTAGGACAGGGAAAAGTAGCAGATACGCAGTATTTT.